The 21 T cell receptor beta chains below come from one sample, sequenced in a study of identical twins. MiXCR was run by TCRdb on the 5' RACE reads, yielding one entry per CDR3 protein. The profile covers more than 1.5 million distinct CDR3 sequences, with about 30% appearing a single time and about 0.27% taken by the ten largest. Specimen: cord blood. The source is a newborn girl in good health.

This CDR3 is CASTGLESTDTQYF. CDR3 bases: TGTGCCAGCACCGGACTCGAAAGCACAGATACGCAGTATTTT. The chain carries TRBV25-1 and TRBJ2-3, with D possibly matching TRBD2 (5 bases). Trimming cost V 7 bases and J 0 bases, with 11 bases left between them. Per the germline V gene, CDR1 is MGHDK and CDR2 is SYGVNS. The CDR3 loop spans 14 amino acids.

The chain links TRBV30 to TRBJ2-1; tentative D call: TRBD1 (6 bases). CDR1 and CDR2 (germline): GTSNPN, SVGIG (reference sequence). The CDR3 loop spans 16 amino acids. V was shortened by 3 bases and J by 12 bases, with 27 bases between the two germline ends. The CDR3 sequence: CAWSPGASRTPSWQFF. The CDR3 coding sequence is TGTGCCTGGAGCCCAGGGGCTAGCAGAACGCCCTCCTGGCAGTTCTTC. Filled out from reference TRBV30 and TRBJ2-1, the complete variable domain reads SQTIHQWPATLVQPVGSPLSLECTVEGTSNPNLYWYRQAAGRGLQLLFYSVGIGQISSEVPQNLSASRPQDRQFILSSKKLLLSDSGFYLCAWSPGASRTPSWQFFGPGTRLTVL.

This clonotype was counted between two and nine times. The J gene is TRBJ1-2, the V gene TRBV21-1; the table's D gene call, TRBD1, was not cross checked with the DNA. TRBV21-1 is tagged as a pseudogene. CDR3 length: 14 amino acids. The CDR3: CASSPWTVFYGYTF. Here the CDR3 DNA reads TGTGCCAGCAGCCCTTGGACAGTTTTCTATGGCTACACCTTC.

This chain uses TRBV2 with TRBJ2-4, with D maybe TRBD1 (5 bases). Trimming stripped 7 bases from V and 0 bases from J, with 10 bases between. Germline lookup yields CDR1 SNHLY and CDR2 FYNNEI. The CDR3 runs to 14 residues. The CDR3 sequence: CASKEGVAKNIQYF. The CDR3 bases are TGTGCCAGCAAGGAAGGGGTAGCCAAAAACATTCAGTACTTC.

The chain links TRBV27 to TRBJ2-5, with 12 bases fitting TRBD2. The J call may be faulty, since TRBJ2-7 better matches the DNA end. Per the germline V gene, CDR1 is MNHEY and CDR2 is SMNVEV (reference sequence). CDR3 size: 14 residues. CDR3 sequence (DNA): TGTGCCAGCGGGAGCACTAGCGGGAGGTACGAGCAGTACTTC. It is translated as CASGSTSGRYEQYF.

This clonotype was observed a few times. The CDR3 loop reads CASSLASGGHLDTQYF. As DNA, the CDR3 is TGTGCCAGCAGCTTAGCCTCGGGGGGGCATCTGGATACGCAGTATTTT. The chain joins TRBV11-2 to TRBJ2-3, with 8 positions matching TRBD2. The germline V gene has CDR1 SGHAT and CDR2 FQNNGV. V dropped 1 base and J dropped 6; count of bases not matched to a gene: 9. The CDR3 contains 16 residues.

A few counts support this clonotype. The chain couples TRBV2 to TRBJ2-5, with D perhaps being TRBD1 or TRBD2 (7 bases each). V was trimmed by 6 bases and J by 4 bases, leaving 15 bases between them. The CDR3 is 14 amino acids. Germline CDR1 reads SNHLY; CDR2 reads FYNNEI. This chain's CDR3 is CASSEQGRGETQYF. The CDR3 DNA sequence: TGTGCCAGCAGCGAACAGGGGAGGGGAGAGACCCAGTACTTC.

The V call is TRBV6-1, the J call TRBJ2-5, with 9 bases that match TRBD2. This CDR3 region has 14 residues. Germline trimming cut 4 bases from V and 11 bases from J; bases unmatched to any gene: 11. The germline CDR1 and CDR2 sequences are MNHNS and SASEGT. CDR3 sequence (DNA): TGTGCCAGCAGTGCTAGCGGGATTTACAATGAGCAGTACTTC. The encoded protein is CASSASGIYNEQYF.

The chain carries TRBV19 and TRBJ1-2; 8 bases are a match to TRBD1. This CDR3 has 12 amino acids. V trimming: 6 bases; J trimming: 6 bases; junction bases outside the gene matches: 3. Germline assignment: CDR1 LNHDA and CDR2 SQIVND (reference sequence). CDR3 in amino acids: CASRRTGHGYTF. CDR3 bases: TGTGCCAGTAGACGGACAGGGCATGGCTACACCTTC.

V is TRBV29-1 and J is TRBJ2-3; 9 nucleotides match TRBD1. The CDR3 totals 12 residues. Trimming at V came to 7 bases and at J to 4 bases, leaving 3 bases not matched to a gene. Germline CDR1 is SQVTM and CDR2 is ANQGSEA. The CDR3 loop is CSDGTGPDTQYF. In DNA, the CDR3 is TGCAGCGACGGGACAGGGCCAGATACGCAGTATTTT.

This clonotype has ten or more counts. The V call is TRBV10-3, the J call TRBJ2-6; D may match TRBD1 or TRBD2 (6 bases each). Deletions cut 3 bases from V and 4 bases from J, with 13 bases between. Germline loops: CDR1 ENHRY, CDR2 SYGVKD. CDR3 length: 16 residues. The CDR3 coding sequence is TGTGCCATCAGTGATCCGGGGGCGAGGGGGGCCAACGTCCTGACTTTC. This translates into CAISDPGARGANVLTF.

CDR3 bases: TGCAGTGCTATCGGACCCCGCCCTAGAATTGGAAATGAGCAGTTCTTC. Its protein product is CSAIGPRPRIGNEQFF. The J gene is TRBJ2-1, the V gene TRBV20-1; D is undetermined. Trimming stripped 4 bases from V and 7 bases from J, with 23 bases between. Per germline, CDR1 DFQATT and CDR2 SNEGSKA (reference sequence). CDR3 length: 16 amino acids.

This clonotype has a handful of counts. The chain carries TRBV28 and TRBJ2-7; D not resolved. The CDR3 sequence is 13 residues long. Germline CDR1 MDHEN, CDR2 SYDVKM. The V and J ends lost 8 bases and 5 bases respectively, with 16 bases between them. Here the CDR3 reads CASQRSVPHEQYF. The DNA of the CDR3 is TGTGCCAGCCAGAGATCGGTACCCCACGAGCAGTACTTC.

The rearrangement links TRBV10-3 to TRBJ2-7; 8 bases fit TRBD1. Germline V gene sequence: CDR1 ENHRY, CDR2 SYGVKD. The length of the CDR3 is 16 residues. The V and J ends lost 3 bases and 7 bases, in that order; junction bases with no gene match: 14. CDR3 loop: CAISDLGTGAYNEQYF. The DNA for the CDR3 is TGTGCCATCAGTGACCTAGGGACAGGTGCCTACAATGAGCAGTACTTC.

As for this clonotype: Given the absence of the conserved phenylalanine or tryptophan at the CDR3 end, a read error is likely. The CDR3 bases are TGCAGTGCTAGGAACGTCCATAGCAATCAGCCCCAGCATTAT. It codes for CSARNVHSNQPQHY. J is TRBJ1-5 and V is TRBV20-1; D not resolved. CDR1 and CDR2 (germline): DFQATT, SNEGSKA (reference sequence). The CDR3 is made up of 14 amino acids. Trimming shortened V by 3 bases and J by 0 bases, and 9 bases separated the two germline ends.

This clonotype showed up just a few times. The CDR3 protein is CASSRLPTGDGYTF. Written as DNA, the CDR3 is TGCGCCAGCAGCCGTTTACCGACAGGGGATGGCTACACCTTC. The rearrangement joins TRBV5-1 to TRBJ1-2; 8 bases map to TRBD1. This CDR3 is 14 amino acids long. The germline V gene has CDR1 SGHRS and CDR2 YFSETQ. The V and J ends lost 4 bases and 6 bases, in that order; junction bases with no gene match: 8.

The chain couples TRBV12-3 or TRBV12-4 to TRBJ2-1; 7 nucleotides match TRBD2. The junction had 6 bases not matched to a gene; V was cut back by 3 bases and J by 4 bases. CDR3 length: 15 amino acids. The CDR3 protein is CASSFSLAVYNEQFF. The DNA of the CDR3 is TGTGCCAGCAGTTTCAGCCTAGCGGTTTACAATGAGCAGTTCTTC.

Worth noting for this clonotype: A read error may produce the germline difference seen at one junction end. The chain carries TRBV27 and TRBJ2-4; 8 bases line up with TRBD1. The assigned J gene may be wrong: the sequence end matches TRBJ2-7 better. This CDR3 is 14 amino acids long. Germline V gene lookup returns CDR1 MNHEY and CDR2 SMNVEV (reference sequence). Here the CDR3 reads CAGSWTGKNYEQYF. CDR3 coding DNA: TGTGCCGGCAGTTGGACAGGGAAGAACTACGAGCAGTACTTC.

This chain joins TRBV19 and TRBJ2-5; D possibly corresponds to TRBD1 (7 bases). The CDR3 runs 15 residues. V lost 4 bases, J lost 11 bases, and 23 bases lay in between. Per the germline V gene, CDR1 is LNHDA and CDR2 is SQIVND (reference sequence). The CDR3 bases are TGTGCCAGTAGTACCGACAGGGAGGTGGGCAATGAGCAGTACTTC. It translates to CASSTDREVGNEQYF.

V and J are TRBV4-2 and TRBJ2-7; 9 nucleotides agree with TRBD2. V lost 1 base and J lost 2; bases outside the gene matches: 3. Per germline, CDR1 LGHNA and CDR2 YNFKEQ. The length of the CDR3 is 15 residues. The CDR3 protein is CASSQGGRAPYEQYF. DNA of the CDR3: TGTGCCAGCAGCCAAGGCGGGAGGGCCCCCTACGAGCAGTACTTC.

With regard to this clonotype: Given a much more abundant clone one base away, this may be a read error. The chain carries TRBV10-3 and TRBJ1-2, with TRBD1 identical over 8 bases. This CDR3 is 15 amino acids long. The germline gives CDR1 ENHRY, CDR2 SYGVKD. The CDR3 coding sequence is TGTGCCATCAACCGAGAGCAGGGGGCTAACTATGACTACACCTTC. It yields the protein CAINREQGANYDYTF.